A single sample is the source of the 17 T cell receptor beta chains below, sequenced in a study of OX40 agonist ivuxolimab in advanced cancers. The assay was immunoSEQ multiplex PCR, and TCRdb's table has in-frame clones only and misses some. The table has tens of thousands of clones, 86% seen once. The specimen comprised CD4+ or CD8+ T cells sorted from blood, sampled in a trial of the OX40 agonist ivuxolimab. The source is an adult with an advanced solid tumor such as melanoma, head and neck, liver or kidney cancer.

This clone was picked up a small number of times. Other DNA sequences from this sample encode an identical CDR3 as well. The genes are TRBV20-1 and TRBJ1-2; no definite D call. V lost 5 bases, J lost 2 bases, and 3 bases lay in between. Looked up from germline, CDR1 is DFQATT and CDR2 is SNEGSKA (reference sequence). The CDR3 extends over 10 amino acids. The CDR3: CSAGNYGYTF. DNA for the CDR3: TGCAGTGCTGGCAACTATGGCTACACCTTC.

The chain links TRBV30 to TRBJ2-1; TRBD2 matches 9 bases. J lost 2 bases, V lost 2 bases, and 13 bases had no gene match. The CDR3 extends over 18 amino acids. The germline V gene has CDR1 GTSNPN and CDR2 SVGIG (reference sequence). CDR3 sequence reads: CAWSHKALTSGTYNEQFF. The CDR3 coding sequence is TGTGCCTGGAGTCACAAAGCACTGACTAGCGGCACCTACAATGAGCAGTTCTTC.

This clone has a single count. The junction differs from germline at one of its ends, possibly a read error. V usage is TRBV7-7 and J usage is TRBJ1-4, with D tentatively TRBD1 (6 bases). Germline CDR1 SSHAT, CDR2 FNYEAQ (reference sequence). CDR3 length: 17 residues. The CDR3 sequence: CASSSGAPFQTNEKLFF. CDR3 nucleotides: TGTGCTAGCAGCTCGGGGGCGCCCTTCCAGACTAATGAAAAACTGTTTTTT.

As to this clone: The germline gene is not matched at one end of the junction; a read error may be the cause. The same CDR3 can be traced to other DNA sequences in this sample. The chain carries TRBV10-2 and TRBJ2-5; 10 bases map to TRBD1. CDR3 length: 13 residues. The germline V gene has CDR1 WSHSY and CDR2 SAAADI. CDR3 in amino acids: CASGGTGEETQYF. Written as DNA, the CDR3 is TGCGCCAGCGGAGGGACAGGGGAAGAGACCCAATACTTC.

This chain links TRBV14 with TRBJ1-2, with D maybe TRBD1 (5 bases). V was clipped by 8 bases and J by 8 bases, with 18 bases between them. The CDR3 covers 13 residues. Per germline, CDR1 SGHDN and CDR2 FVKESK. CDR3 in DNA: TGTGCCAGCGCCATGTGGGGCCTCTCGGGCTACACCTTC. Protein sequence: CASAMWGLSGYTF. Full variable domain (rest looked up from reference TRBV14 and TRBJ1-2): EAGVTQFPSHSVIEKGQTVTLRCDPISGHDNLYWYRRVMGKEIKFLLHFVKESKQDESGMPNNRFLAERTGGTYSTLKVQPAELEDSGVYFCASAMWGLSGYTFGSGTRLTVV.

The rearrangement links TRBV20-1 to TRBJ1-2; no clear D gene. In germline, CDR1 is DFQATT, CDR2 SNEGSKA (reference sequence). There are 11 residues in the CDR3. The ends were cut back, 6 bases at V and 4 bases at J, with 9 bases in the middle. CDR3 nucleotides: TGCAGTGCCCCCGGGGTCTATGGCTACACCTTC. Translated, it gives CSAPGVYGYTF.

The chain recombines TRBV7-9 with TRBJ2-7; 9 bases are a match to TRBD2. The CDR3 length is 16 residues. Unmatched junction bases numbered 10, after V lost 0 bases and J lost 7 bases. CDR1 and CDR2 from the germline V gene are SEHNR and FQNEAQ (reference sequence). The CDR3 nucleotides are TGTGCCAGCAGCTTAGCTCTCGGAGCGGGAGGCAAAGAGCAGTACTTC. Its translation is CASSLALGAGGKEQYF.

This chain links TRBV18 with TRBJ2-3; a possible D gene is TRBD2 (5 bases). Germline CDR1 reads KGHSH; CDR2 reads LQKENI. Trimming removed 3 bases at V and 2 bases at J, with 21 bases between. The length of the CDR3 is 18 residues. CDR3 in DNA: TGTGCCAGCTCACCCCGGAGGAGTAATGGTGGCTCCACAGATACGCAGTATTTT. Translating gives CASSPRRSNGGSTDTQYF.

The chain recombines TRBV18 with TRBJ2-2; weak D call: TRBD1 (6 bases). The ends were cut back, 0 bases at V and 5 bases at J, with 13 bases in the middle. This CDR3 is built from 16 residues. Germline V lookup: CDR1 KGHSH, CDR2 LQKENI. The CDR3, as DNA: TGTGCCAGCTCACCACCGAGGGGGACGGGGACCGGGGAGCTGTTTTTT. Its protein is CASSPPRGTGTGELFF.

The chain joins TRBV7-2 to TRBJ1-1; D unresolved. There are 13 residues in the CDR3. Germline values: CDR1 SGHTA, CDR2 FQGNSA. Trimming took 2 bases from V and 6 from J, leaving 10 bases between them. CDR3 DNA sequence: TGTGCCAGCAGCTTAATAAAGGAGGCTGAAGCTTTCTTT. Protein sequence: CASSLIKEAEAFF.

This rearrangement joins TRBV21-1 to TRBJ2-3. TRBV21-1 is listed as a pseudogene. The CDR3 extends over 16 amino acids. CDR3 sequence reads: CASSKVVAGTTDTQYF. For the CDR3, the DNA is TGTGCCAGCAGCAAAGTTGTGGCCGGGACCACAGATACGCAGTATTTT.

There are a few counts of this clone. The rearrangement uses TRBV20-1 and TRBJ2-7; unclear D gene. The CDR3 is 11 residues long. V gave up 2 bases and J gave up 2 bases, with 4 bases separating them. Per germline, CDR1 DFQATT and CDR2 SNEGSKA (reference sequence). The CDR3: CSARSPYEQYF. The CDR3, as DNA: TGCAGTGCTAGAAGTCCCTACGAGCAGTACTTC.

The chain links TRBV6-4 to TRBJ2-1; D unresolved. From germline, CDR1 is MRHNA and CDR2 SNTAGT. The germline V and J ends were trimmed by 2 bases and 2 bases, with 4 bases remaining between them. This CDR3 has 13 amino acids. The chain's CDR3 is CASSDRAYNEQFF. Here the CDR3 DNA reads TGTGCCAGCAGTGACCGGGCCTACAATGAGCAGTTCTTC.

The chain is built from TRBV2 and TRBJ1-1, with D maybe TRBD1 (6 bases). This CDR3 contains 13 residues. Germline-derived CDR1 and CDR2 are SNHLY and FYNNEI. V was trimmed by 7 bases and J by 3 bases, leaving 12 bases between them. This CDR3 is CASNGGGDTEAFF. The CDR3 DNA reads as TGTGCCAGCAATGGGGGCGGGGACACTGAAGCTTTCTTT.

The chain links TRBV18 to TRBJ2-1, with D uncertain. This CDR3 spans 13 amino acids. Germline CDR1 KGHSH, CDR2 LQKENI. Trimming left V 1 base short and J 0 bases short, with 1 base between. The CDR3 nucleotides are TGTGCCAGCTCACCACTCTCCTACAATGAGCAGTTCTTC. As protein: CASSPLSYNEQFF.

The V call is TRBV30, the J call TRBJ2-5; 9 nucleotides match TRBD1. After removal of 3 bases from V and 5 bases from J, the junction contained 13 bases not matched to a gene. CDR3 size: 16 residues. Looked up from germline, CDR1 is GTSNPN and CDR2 is SVGIG (reference sequence). Here the CDR3 reads CAWRRQGQGSGETQYF. CDR3 sequence (DNA): TGTGCCTGGAGACGCCAAGGACAGGGGTCGGGGGAGACCCAGTACTTC.

The rearrangement joins TRBV28 to TRBJ2-7, with D unclear. Deletions cut 6 bases from V and 0 bases from J, with 6 bases between. The CDR3 runs to 12 residues. Germline V gene sequence: CDR1 MDHEN, CDR2 SYDVKM. The CDR3 DNA reads TGTGCCAGCAGCAGGACCTCCTACGAGCAGTACTTC. This translates into CASSRTSYEQYF.